Sequencing of this T cell receptor beta chain was carried out in a study of a mutant IDH1 vaccine in newly diagnosed glioma. Study at large: Previous care, which was radiotherapy, temozolomide, or both, most often involved both.

Time point in this sample: baseline, week 1 (first vaccination visit). Noted treatment: pre-vaccination baseline after standard-of-care therapy. The table came from immunoSEQ multiplex PCR; TCRdb's copy has only in-frame clones and leaves some out. This sample carries over 75,000 clones, roughly 77% of them seen once, and the ten largest clones take over 6.5%. The CDR3 runs to 16 residues. Germline lookup yields CDR1 SGHDT and CDR2 YYEEEE. This chain connects TRBV5-6 to TRBJ2-5; TRBD1 is a possible D gene (6 bases). The J call may be mistaken, given a closer DNA end match to TRBJ2-7. This receptor was taken from a man in his forties or fifties with glioma. The source was PBMCs, collected from a glioma patient treated with radiotherapy, temozolomide or both. The CDR3 reads CASSSELSTGLYEQYF. The DNA of the CDR3 is TGTGCCAGCAGCTCAGAATTATCGACAGGCCTTTACGAGCAGTACTTC.